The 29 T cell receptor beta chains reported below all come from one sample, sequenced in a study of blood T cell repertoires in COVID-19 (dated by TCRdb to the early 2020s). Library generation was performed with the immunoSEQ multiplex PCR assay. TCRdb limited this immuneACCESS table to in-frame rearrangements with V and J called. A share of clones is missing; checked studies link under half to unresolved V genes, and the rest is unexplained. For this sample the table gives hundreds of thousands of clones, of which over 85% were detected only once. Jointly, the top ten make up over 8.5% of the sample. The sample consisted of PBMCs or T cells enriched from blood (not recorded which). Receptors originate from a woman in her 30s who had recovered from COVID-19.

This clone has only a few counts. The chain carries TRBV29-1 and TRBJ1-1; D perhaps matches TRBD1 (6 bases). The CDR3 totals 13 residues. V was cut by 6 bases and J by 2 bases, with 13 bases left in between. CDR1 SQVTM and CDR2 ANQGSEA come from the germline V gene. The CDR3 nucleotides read TGCAGCGTCGGACAGATGGAAAACACTGAAGCTTTCTTT. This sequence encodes CSVGQMENTEAFF.

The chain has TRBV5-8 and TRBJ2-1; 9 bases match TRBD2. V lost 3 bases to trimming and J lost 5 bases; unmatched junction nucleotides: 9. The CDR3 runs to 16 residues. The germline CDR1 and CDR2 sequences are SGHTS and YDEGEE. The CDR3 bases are TGTGCCAGCAGCTCGTTTAGCGGGAGAGACGACAATGAGCAGTTCTTC. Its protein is CASSSFSGRDDNEQFF.

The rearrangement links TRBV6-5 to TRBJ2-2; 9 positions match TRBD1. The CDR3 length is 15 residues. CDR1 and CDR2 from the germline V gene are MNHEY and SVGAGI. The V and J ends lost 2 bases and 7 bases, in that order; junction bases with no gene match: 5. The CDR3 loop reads CASSYITGGNGELFF. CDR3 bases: TGTGCCAGCAGTTACATCACAGGGGGCAACGGGGAGCTGTTTTTT.

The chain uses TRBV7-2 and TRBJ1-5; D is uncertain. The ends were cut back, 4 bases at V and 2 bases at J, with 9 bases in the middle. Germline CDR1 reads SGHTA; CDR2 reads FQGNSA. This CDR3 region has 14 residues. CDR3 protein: CASSSHMGNQPQHF. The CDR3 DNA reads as TGTGCCAGCAGCTCGCACATGGGCAATCAGCCCCAGCATTTT.

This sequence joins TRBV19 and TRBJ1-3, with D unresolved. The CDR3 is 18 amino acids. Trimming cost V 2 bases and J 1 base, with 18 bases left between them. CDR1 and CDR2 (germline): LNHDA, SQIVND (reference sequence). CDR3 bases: TGTGCCAGTAGTATAATGTGGAGGACCCCCGGATCTGGAAACACCATATATTTT. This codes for CASSIMWRTPGSGNTIYF. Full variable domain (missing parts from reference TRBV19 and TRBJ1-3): DGGITQSPKYLFRKEGQNVTLSCEQNLNHDAMYWYRQDPGQGLRLIYYSQIVNDFQKGDIAEGYSVSREKKESFPLTVTSAQKNPTAFYLCASSIMWRTPGSGNTIYFGEGSWLTVV.

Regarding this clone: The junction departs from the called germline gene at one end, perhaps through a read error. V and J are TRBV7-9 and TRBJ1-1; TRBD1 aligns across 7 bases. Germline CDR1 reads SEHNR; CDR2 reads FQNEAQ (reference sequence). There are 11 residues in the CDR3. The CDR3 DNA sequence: TGTGCCATCAGAACCGGGACAGTCTCCTCTTTT. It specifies CAIRTGTVSSF. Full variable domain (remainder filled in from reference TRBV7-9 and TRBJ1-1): DTGVSQNPRHKITKRGQNVTFRCDPISEHNRLYWYRQTLGQGPEFLTYFQNEAQLEKSRLLSDRFSAERPKGSFSTLEIQRTEQGDSAMYLCAIRTGTVSSFGQGTRLTVV.

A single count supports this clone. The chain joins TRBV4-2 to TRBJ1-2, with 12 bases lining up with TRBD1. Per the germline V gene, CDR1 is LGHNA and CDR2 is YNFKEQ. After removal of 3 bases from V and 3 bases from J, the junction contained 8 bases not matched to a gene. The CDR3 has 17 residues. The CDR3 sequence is CASSQAGTGGWYYGYTF. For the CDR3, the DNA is TGTGCCAGCAGCCAGGCCGGGACAGGGGGCTGGTACTATGGCTACACCTTC.

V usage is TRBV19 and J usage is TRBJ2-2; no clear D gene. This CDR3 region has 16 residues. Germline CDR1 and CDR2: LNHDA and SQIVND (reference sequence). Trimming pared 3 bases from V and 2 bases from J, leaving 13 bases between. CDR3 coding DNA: TGTGCCAGTAGTATTCTGGCAGACTCTAACACCGGGGAGCTGTTTTTT. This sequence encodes CASSILADSNTGELFF.

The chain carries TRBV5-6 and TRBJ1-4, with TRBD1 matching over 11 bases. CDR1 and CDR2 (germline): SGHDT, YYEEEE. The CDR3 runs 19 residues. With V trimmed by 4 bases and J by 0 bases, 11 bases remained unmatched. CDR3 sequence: CASSPYGQGAWATNEKLFF. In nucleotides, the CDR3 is TGTGCCAGCAGCCCGTACGGACAGGGGGCTTGGGCAACTAATGAAAAACTGTTTTTT.

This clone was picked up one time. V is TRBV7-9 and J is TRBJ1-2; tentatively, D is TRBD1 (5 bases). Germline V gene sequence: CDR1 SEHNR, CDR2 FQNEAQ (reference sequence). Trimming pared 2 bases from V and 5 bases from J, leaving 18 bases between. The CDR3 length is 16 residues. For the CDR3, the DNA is TGTGCCAGCAGCTTATTTGCGGGGGGAGTATGGTATGGCTACACCTTC. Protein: CASSLFAGGVWYGYTF.

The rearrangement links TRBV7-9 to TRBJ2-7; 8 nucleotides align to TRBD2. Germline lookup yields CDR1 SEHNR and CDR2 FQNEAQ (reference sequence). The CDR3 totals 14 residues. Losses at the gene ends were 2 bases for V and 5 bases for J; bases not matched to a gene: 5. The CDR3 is CASSLSGGPDEQYF. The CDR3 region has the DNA TGTGCCAGCAGCTTATCGGGAGGGCCGGACGAGCAGTACTTC.

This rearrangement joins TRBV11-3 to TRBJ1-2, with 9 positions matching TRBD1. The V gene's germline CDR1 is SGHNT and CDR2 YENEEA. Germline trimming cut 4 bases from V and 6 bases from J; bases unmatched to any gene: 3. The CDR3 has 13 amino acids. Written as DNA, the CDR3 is TGTGCCAGCAGCTCTGGGACAGGGAATGGCTACACCTTC. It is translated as CASSSGTGNGYTF.

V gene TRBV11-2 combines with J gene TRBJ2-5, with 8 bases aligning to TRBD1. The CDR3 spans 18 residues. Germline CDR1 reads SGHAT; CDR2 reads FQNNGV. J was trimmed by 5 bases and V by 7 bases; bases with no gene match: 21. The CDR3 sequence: CASNSKTDRGGRRETQYF. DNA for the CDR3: TGTGCCAGCAACTCTAAAACAGACAGGGGAGGACGCCGTGAGACCCAGTACTTC.

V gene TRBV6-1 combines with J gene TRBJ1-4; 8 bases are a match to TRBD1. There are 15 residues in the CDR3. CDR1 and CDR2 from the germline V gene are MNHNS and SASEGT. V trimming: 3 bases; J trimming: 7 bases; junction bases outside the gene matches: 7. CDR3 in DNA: TGTGCCAGCAGTGACCGGACAGGGCGTGTTGAAAAACTGTTTTTT. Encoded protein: CASSDRTGRVEKLFF.

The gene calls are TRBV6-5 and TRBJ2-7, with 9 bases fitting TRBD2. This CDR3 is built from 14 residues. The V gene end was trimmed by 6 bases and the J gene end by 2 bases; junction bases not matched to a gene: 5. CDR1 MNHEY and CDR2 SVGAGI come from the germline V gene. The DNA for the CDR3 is TGTGCCAGCAGAATAGCGGGAGACCCCTACGAGCAGTACTTC. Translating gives CASRIAGDPYEQYF.

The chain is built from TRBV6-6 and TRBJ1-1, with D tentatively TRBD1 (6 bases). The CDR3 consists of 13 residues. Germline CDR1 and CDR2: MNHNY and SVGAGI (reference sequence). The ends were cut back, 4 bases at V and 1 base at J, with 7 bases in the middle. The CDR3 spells CASSWDTNTEAFF. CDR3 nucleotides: TGTGCCAGCAGTTGGGACACGAACACTGAAGCTTTCTTT.

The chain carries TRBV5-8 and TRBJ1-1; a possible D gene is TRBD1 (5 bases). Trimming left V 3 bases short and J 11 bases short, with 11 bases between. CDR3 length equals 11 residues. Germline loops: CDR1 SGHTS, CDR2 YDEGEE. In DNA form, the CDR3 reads TGTGCCAGCAGCTCGGGGGAGCGGGCTTTCTTT. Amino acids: CASSSGERAFF.

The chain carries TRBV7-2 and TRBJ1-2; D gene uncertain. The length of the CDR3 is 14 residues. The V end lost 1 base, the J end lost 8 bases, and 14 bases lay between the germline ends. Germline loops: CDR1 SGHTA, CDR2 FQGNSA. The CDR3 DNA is TGTGCCAGCAGCTTAGATGGTAACCGGAGGGGCTACACCTTC. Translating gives CASSLDGNRRGYTF.

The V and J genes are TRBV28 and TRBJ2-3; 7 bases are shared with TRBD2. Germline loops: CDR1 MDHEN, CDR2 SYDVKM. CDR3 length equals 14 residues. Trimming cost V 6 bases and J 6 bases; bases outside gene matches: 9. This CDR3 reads CASSLRTSSDTQYF. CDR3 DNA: TGTGCCAGCAGCCTTCGGACTAGTTCCGATACGCAGTATTTT.

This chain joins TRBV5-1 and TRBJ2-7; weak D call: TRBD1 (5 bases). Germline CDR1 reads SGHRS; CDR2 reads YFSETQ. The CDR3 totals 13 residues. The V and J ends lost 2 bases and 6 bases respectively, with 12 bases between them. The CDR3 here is CASSFYGAGEQYF. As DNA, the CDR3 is TGCGCCAGCAGCTTCTATGGGGCAGGCGAGCAGTACTTC. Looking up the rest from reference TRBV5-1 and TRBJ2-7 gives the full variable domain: KAGVTQTPRYLIKTRGQQVTLSCSPISGHRSVSWYQQTPGQGLQFLFEYFSETQRNKGNFPGRFSGRQFSNSRSEMNVSTLELGDSALYLCASSFYGAGEQYFGPGTRLTVT.

CDR3 sequence: CASSWRPSGIGQFF. For the CDR3, the DNA is TGTGCCAGCAGCTGGAGGCCTAGCGGGATTGGGCAGTTCTTC. The chain has TRBV7-9 and TRBJ2-1; TRBD2 matches 9 bases. Trimming at V came to 4 bases and at J to 12 bases, leaving 10 bases not matched to a gene. The CDR3 runs 14 residues. Germline-derived CDR1 and CDR2 are SEHNR and FQNEAQ (reference sequence).

CDR3 DNA: TGTGCCAGCAGCCAAGCTTCAATACTTTGGTACACTGAAGCTTTCTTT. This encodes CASSQASILWYTEAFF. The rearrangement uses TRBV14 and TRBJ1-1; D remains unclear. V was clipped by 1 base and J by 3 bases, with 15 bases between them. The CDR3 length is 16 residues. Germline lookup yields CDR1 SGHDN and CDR2 FVKESK.

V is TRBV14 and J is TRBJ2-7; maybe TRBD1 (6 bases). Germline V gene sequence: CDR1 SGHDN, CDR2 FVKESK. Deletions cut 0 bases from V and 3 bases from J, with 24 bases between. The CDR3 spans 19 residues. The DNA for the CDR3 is TGTGCCAGCAGCCAAGAACGATGGGGGCTACAGGTTCGAATCTACGAGCAGTACTTC. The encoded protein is CASSQERWGLQVRIYEQYF.

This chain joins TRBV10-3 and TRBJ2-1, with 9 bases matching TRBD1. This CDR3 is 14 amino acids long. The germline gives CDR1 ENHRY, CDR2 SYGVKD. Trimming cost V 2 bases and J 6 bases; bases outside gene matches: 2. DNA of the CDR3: TGTGCCATCAGTGAGGGGACAGGGCGCAATGAGCAGTTCTTC. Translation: CAISEGTGRNEQFF.

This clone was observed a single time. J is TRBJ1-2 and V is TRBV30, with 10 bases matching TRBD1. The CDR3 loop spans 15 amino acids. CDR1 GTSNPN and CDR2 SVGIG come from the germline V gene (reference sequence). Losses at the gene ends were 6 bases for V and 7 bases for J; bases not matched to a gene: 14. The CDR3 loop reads CACPAQWGQGSGYTF. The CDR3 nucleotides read TGTGCCTGCCCTGCGCAGTGGGGACAGGGGTCTGGCTACACCTTC.

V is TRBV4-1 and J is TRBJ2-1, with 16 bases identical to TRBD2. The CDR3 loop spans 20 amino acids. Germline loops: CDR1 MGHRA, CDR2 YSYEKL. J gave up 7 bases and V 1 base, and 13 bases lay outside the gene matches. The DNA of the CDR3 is TGCGCCAGCAGCCAAGTTAGCCTATTGGGACTAGCGGGAGGGCAGAATGAGCAGTTCTTC. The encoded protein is CASSQVSLLGLAGGQNEQFF.

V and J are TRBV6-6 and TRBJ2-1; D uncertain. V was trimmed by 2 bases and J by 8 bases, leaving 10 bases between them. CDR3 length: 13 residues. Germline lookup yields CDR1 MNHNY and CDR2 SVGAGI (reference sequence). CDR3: CASSYQLHHEQFF. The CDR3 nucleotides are TGTGCCAGCAGTTACCAACTCCACCATGAGCAGTTCTTC.

The CDR3 here is CASSTTYNRGRVGNQPQHF. For the CDR3, the DNA is TGTGCCAGTAGTACTACCTATAACAGGGGGCGGGTTGGCAATCAGCCCCAGCATTTT. The gene calls are TRBV19 and TRBJ1-5; 9 nucleotides align to TRBD1. Germline assignment: CDR1 LNHDA and CDR2 SQIVND (reference sequence). The CDR3 contains 19 residues. V shed 4 bases, J shed 2 bases, and the junction held 15 bases outside the gene matches.

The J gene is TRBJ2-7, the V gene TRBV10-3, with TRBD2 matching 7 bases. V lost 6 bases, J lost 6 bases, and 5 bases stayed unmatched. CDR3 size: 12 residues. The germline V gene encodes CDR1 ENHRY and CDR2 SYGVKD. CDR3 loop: CAIRREGGEQYF. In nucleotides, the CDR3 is TGTGCCATCAGGAGGGAGGGTGGCGAGCAGTACTTC.